Included here is one TCR beta chain sequence, with context. This clonotype was found a few times. Its target antigen remains unknown. No much larger clone exists at a distance of one base, and base qualities are not known. This record comes from a study of T cells after yellow fever vaccination (dated by TCRdb to about 2019). Regarding the study in general: The SMART-Seq v4 Ultra Low Input RNA kit was used to prepare libraries from fractions with low cell numbers. To follow T-cell clones before and after primary and booster YFV17D yellow fever vaccination, bulk TCR alpha and beta repertoires were sequenced over time. Two healthy male donors, one aged 18 to 30 and one aged 30 to 40 years, made up the cohort. Blood was collected at multiple timepoints before and after primary and secondary immunization, and bulk PBMC replicates and cell subsets were isolated.

Synthesis of TCR cDNA relied on 5'RACE template switching, a step that introduced a universal primer site along with unique molecular identifiers. Priming for cDNA synthesis came from both the TCR alpha and TCR beta constant segments. Library amplification involved two PCR steps, and the second step added sample barcodes and sequencing adapters. Libraries were sequenced on Illumina HiSeq 2500 (2x100 bp) or NovaSeq (2x150 bp). As for the original processing: Reads were demultiplexed and collapsed into UMI consensus sequences with MIGEC, and V(D)J alignment was performed with MiXCR. Vaccine-responding clonotypes were identified with edgeR using replicate PBMC samples, with FDR below 0.01 and a log2 fold change above 5 up to day 15 being required. Each bulk clonotype was labeled CD4 or CD8 based on which sequenced repertoire, CD4 or CD8, contained the clonotype at higher abundance. Starting from the raw public reads, TCRdb applied fastp trimming at Q25, assembled clones with MiXCR and retained in-frame beta chains. Entries that share a CDR3 protein sequence are merged under the most common genes and DNA. The authors' filters were not applied to this entry. For this sample the table gives hundreds of thousands of distinct CDR3 sequences, of which about a sixth were detected only once. Together, the top ten hold 17% of the sample.

General findings and caveats noted by the study authors: After the booster, most of the clones that had expanded following primary vaccination were detected again (approximately 96% of CD4 and around 90% of CD8), which suggests that memory was broadly maintained. Because the study included only two donors, the extent to which the findings can be generalized is limited. A small fraction of clonotypes appeared in both the CD4 and CD8 compartments, likely as a result of convergent recombination. Computational filtering was needed because FACS-sorted repertoires could contain abundant contaminating clonotypes from the bulk population. Compared with the primary T-cell response, the secondary T-cell response was faster but weaker, reaching its peak on day 5 rather than on day 15.

The treatment or condition label on this specimen signifies: live attenuated yellow fever vaccine strain. Two biological replicates of bulk PBMCs were collected at each blood-draw timepoint. PBMCs were isolated from peripheral blood using a standard Ficoll-Paque protocol. RNA was extracted with TriZol from bulk PBMCs, CD4 and CD8 fractions, and dextramer-positive and dextramer-negative fractions. From its cysteine to its phenylalanine, the CDR3 spans 15 amino acids. CDR3 DNA only is kept here, 45 bases in frame from base 1. CDR1 MNHEY and CDR2 SVGAGI are derived from the germline V gene. V lost 0 bases and J lost 2 bases; the stretch between them is 10 bases long.

The sequence came from a man younger than 35 who received the YFV17D yellow fever vaccine. This specimen was PBMCs, taken roughly 5 days after the first yellow fever vaccination. This chain joins TRBV6-5 to TRBJ2-5; TRBD1 is possibly the D segment (6 matching bases). DNA sequence: TGTGCCAGCAGTTACTCGGGACACGGACAAGAGACCCAGTACTTC. It codes for CASSYSGHGQETQYF.